This T cell receptor beta chain was captured in a study of T and B cells in COVID-19 patients. About the study: Of some 21 active-infection patients, 15 to 18 carried comorbidities linked to unfavorable COVID-19 outcome.

Blood genomic DNA input for TRB amplification was about 240-500 ng. The CDR3 loop spans 14 amino acids. CDR1 SGHDT and CDR2 YYEEEE come from the germline V gene. V shed 0 bases and J 4 bases; nucleotides not matched to a gene: 3. Whole-study findings and limits: Of 2,331 TCR clusters found only in the recovered cohort, more than 30 had low generation probability.

TRB rearrangements were amplified by multiplex PCR with BIOMED2 TRB-A/B primers. One entry per CDR3 protein results from TCRdb running MiXCR on the multiplex PCR reads. The sample has roughly 4,700 distinct CDR3 sequences; 25% to 35% are singletons. A single count supports this clonotype. What it binds is not known. V is TRBV5-6 and J is TRBJ2-7, with 8 bases that match TRBD1. Sequenced: blood. This TCR was recovered from a human donor with active COVID-19. The CDR3, as DNA: TGTGCCAGCAGCTTGGAGTGGACAGGGTACGAGCAGTACTTC. Its protein product is CASSLEWTGYEQYF.